These 26 T cell receptor beta chains came from one sample sequenced in a study of cytomegalovirus exposure and HLA in healthy donors. Vbeta (60) and Jbeta (13) primers were used in the PCR. The repertoire was sequenced with immunoSEQ multiplex PCR; TCRdb's copy has only in-frame clones and lacks some. The sample carries some 190,000 clones, 82% recorded once. The material sequenced was PBMCs. The source of these receptors is a man in his forties in good health and CMV-seronegative.

The table lists this clone with a few counts. The chain is built from TRBV5-4 and TRBJ1-5, with TRBD1 matching 10 bases. The ends lost 0 bases at V and 1 base at J; junction bases unmatched: 4. The CDR3 runs 17 residues. Germline CDR1 and CDR2: SGHNT and YYREEE (reference sequence). The CDR3 DNA reads TGTGCCAGCAGCTTGGGGGGACAGGGGAACAGCAATCAGCCCCAGCATTTT. Protein: CASSLGGQGNSNQPQHF.

V is TRBV4-2 and J is TRBJ2-2, with D perhaps matching TRBD2 (6 bases). This CDR3 comprises 13 residues. The ends were cut back, 1 base at V and 7 bases at J, with 7 bases in the middle. Germline V CDR1 and CDR2: LGHNA, YNFKEQ. CDR3 amino acids: CASSQGGVGELFF. The CDR3 nucleotides are TGTGCCAGCAGCCAAGGCGGGGTCGGGGAGCTGTTTTTT.

The chain combines TRBV7-9 with TRBJ1-3; 8 bases match TRBD1. Per the germline V gene, CDR1 is SEHNR and CDR2 is FQNEAQ (reference sequence). The V gene end was trimmed by 5 bases and the J gene end by 4 bases; junction bases not matched to a gene: 10. This CDR3 contains 16 residues. This chain's CDR3 is CASSPPDRANGNTIYF. In DNA, the CDR3 is TGTGCCAGCAGCCCGCCGGACAGGGCAAACGGAAACACCATATATTTT.

The rearrangement joins TRBV7-2 to TRBJ1-2; TRBD1 aligns across 8 bases. The CDR3 loop spans 14 amino acids. CDR1 and CDR2 (germline): SGHTA, FQGNSA. V lost 6 bases to trimming and J lost 0 bases; unmatched junction nucleotides: 3. The CDR3 loop reads CASRTGGTNYGYTF. CDR3 in DNA: TGTGCCAGCAGAACAGGGGGAACTAACTATGGCTACACCTTC.

This rearrangement joins TRBV15 to TRBJ2-5; D call uncertain. The CDR3 spans 14 residues. Germline CDR1 LNHNV, CDR2 YYDKDF (reference sequence). The V end was cut by 1 base, the J end by 2 bases, with 8 bases between. CDR3 sequence (DNA): TGTGCCACCAGCAGAGTGGGCCTTCAAGAGACCCAGTACTTC. This encodes CATSRVGLQETQYF. The full variable domain, completed using reference TRBV15 and TRBJ2-5, is DAMVIQNPRYQVTQFGKPVTLSCSQTLNHNVMYWYQQKSSQAPKLLFHYYDKDFNNEADTPDNFQSRRPNTSFCFLDIRSPGLGDTAMYLCATSRVGLQETQYFGPGTRLLVL.

V gene TRBV25-1 combines with J gene TRBJ2-5; no clear D gene. This CDR3 is 13 amino acids long. In germline, CDR1 is MGHDK, CDR2 SYGVNS. Trimming took 1 base from V and 7 from J, leaving 10 bases between them. CDR3 DNA sequence: TGTGCCAGCAGTGAATCCCCCTCCCCGACCCAGTACTTC. The encoded protein is CASSESPSPTQYF. Looking up the rest from reference TRBV25-1 and TRBJ2-5 gives the full variable domain: EADIYQTPRYLVIGTGKKITLECSQTMGHDKMYWYQQDPGMELHLIHYSYGVNSTEKGDLSSESTVSRIRTEHFPLTLESARPSHTSQYLCASSESPSPTQYFGPGTRLLVL.

The chain carries TRBV9 and TRBJ1-2; TRBD1 aligns across 8 bases. CDR3 length: 15 amino acids. Germline V lookup: CDR1 SGDLS, CDR2 YYNGEE. V lost 0 bases to trimming and J lost 1 base; unmatched junction nucleotides: 2. This CDR3 is CASSVGTGNNYGYTF. CDR3 bases: TGTGCCAGCAGCGTAGGGACAGGGAATAACTATGGCTACACCTTC.

This rearrangement joins TRBV28 to TRBJ2-7; 7 bases map to TRBD1. Germline CDR1 MDHEN, CDR2 SYDVKM. The CDR3 is made up of 15 amino acids. V dropped 2 bases and J dropped 3; count of bases not matched to a gene: 7. The CDR3 reads CASSLLGQTLYEQYF. DNA for the CDR3: TGTGCCAGCAGTTTACTGGGACAGACCCTCTACGAGCAGTACTTC.

The chain employs TRBV7-8 and TRBJ2-3; 9 bases fit TRBD1. Germline CDR1 reads SGHVS; CDR2 reads FQNEAQ. With V trimmed by 5 bases and J by 6 bases, 9 bases remained unmatched. The CDR3 has 15 amino acids. CDR3 amino acids: CASSPGTGFRDTQYF. CDR3 nucleotide sequence: TGTGCCAGCAGCCCCGGGACAGGGTTTCGGGATACGCAGTATTTT.

The chain recombines TRBV28 with TRBJ1-5; 7 nucleotides agree with TRBD1. J gave up 3 bases and V 4 bases, and 6 bases lay outside the gene matches. The CDR3 covers 15 residues. The germline CDR1 and CDR2 sequences are MDHEN and SYDVKM. The CDR3 nucleotides read TGTGCCAGCAGTTCCTTGACAGGGCCCAATCAGCCCCAGCATTTT. It codes for CASSSLTGPNQPQHF.

The chain is built from TRBV5-6 and TRBJ2-1; 9 positions agree with TRBD1. In germline, CDR1 is SGHDT, CDR2 YYEEEE. The J segment lost 8 bases and the V segment lost 5 bases, leaving 8 bases of the junction unmatched. The CDR3 length is 14 residues. The chain's CDR3 is CASRPDRGGDEQFF. As DNA, the CDR3 is TGTGCCAGCAGACCGGACAGGGGCGGCGATGAGCAGTTCTTC. The variable domain in full, with the rest retrieved from reference TRBV5-6 and TRBJ2-1, is DAGVTQSPTHLIKTRGQQVTLRCSPKSGHDTVSWYQQALGQGPQFIFQYYEEEERQRGNFPDRFSGHQFPNYSSELNVNALLLGDSALYLCASRPDRGGDEQFFGPGTRLTVL.

This clone was recorded only once. The chain links TRBV5-1 to TRBJ2-3; TRBD2 agrees at 7 bases. The germline gives CDR1 SGHRS, CDR2 YFSETQ. V was clipped by 4 bases and J by 0 bases; unmatched bases: 11. The CDR3 sequence is 17 residues long. This CDR3 is CASSLPPGGPSTDTQYF. In DNA form, the CDR3 reads TGCGCCAGCAGCCTCCCGCCGGGGGGTCCAAGCACAGATACGCAGTATTTT.

The CDR3 loop is CASSDTRHQPQHF. CDR3 nucleotide sequence: TGTGCCAGCAGTGACACCCGACATCAGCCCCAGCATTTT. The rearrangement links TRBV6-5 to TRBJ1-5; D is unclear. V lost 5 bases, J lost 5 bases, and 10 bases lay in between. This CDR3 is 13 amino acids long. The germline V gene encodes CDR1 MNHEY and CDR2 SVGAGI.

V usage is TRBV28 and J usage is TRBJ1-2, with D possibly being TRBD1 (5 bases). Per the germline V gene, CDR1 is MDHEN and CDR2 is SYDVKM. This CDR3 region has 11 residues. V shed 6 bases and J shed 6 bases, with 8 bases lying between them. CDR3 bases: TGTGCCAGCAGGGGGGGGGATGGCTACACCTTC. Translating gives CASRGGDGYTF.

V is TRBV7-3 and J is TRBJ2-6; perhaps TRBD2 as D (5 bases). The CDR3 length is 16 residues. CDR1 is SGHTA, CDR2 FQGTGA, per germline. Trimming stripped 5 bases from V and 2 bases from J, with 13 bases between. The CDR3 sequence: CASSPGVGAGANVLTF. The CDR3 DNA is TGTGCCAGCAGCCCCGGGGTGGGCGCTGGGGCCAACGTCCTGACTTTC.

This rearrangement joins TRBV6-5 to TRBJ1-6; 9 bases align to TRBD1. Germline-derived CDR1 and CDR2 are MNHEY and SVGAGI. V gave up 4 bases and J gave up 7 bases; unmatched junction bases: 5. The CDR3 sequence is 15 residues long. The CDR3 here is CASSLGDRVNSPLHF. The CDR3 DNA follows: TGTGCCAGCAGTTTAGGGGACAGGGTGAATTCACCCCTCCACTTT.

This clone showed up just a few times. This chain uses TRBV29-1 with TRBJ2-3; 7 nucleotides line up with TRBD2. This CDR3 comprises 15 residues. Per the germline V gene, CDR1 is SQVTM and CDR2 is ANQGSEA. After removal of 5 bases from V and 3 bases from J, the junction contained 11 bases not matched to a gene. Here the CDR3 DNA reads TGCAGCGTTACCTCCTTGGGAGGGATAACAGATACGCAGTATTTT. This translates into CSVTSLGGITDTQYF.

The chain couples TRBV6-5 to TRBJ1-2; 9 nucleotides agree with TRBD1. Germline CDR1 is MNHEY and CDR2 is SVGAGI. The V and J ends lost 2 bases and 2 bases, in that order; junction bases with no gene match: 3. CDR3 length: 15 amino acids. CDR3 nucleotides: TGTGCCAGCAGTTACACGGGGACAGGGAACTATGGCTACACCTTC. Protein: CASSYTGTGNYGYTF.

V usage is TRBV2 and J usage is TRBJ2-1; 15 bases match TRBD2. The germline V gene encodes CDR1 SNHLY and CDR2 FYNNEI. V shed 4 bases and J 14 bases; nucleotides not matched to a gene: 6. CDR3 length equals 14 residues. The CDR3 loop reads CASSGRTSGGAEFF. The CDR3, as DNA: TGTGCCAGCAGTGGTCGGACTAGCGGGGGGGCCGAGTTCTTC.

V and J are TRBV7-3 and TRBJ2-5; TRBD2 matches at 11 bases. The germline V gene encodes CDR1 SGHTA and CDR2 FQGTGA. The trim removed 5 bases at V and 2 bases at J, leaving 13 bases unmatched. This CDR3 region has 18 residues. Here the CDR3 DNA reads TGTGCCAGCAGCCAGGCGGGATGGGCTAGCGGGGGGCAAGAGACCCAGTACTTC. It is translated as CASSQAGWASGGQETQYF.

The gene calls are TRBV27 and TRBJ2-1; 7 bases fit TRBD1. The CDR3 spans 16 residues. The V gene's germline CDR1 is MNHEY and CDR2 SMNVEV (reference sequence). The ends lost 2 bases at V and 5 bases at J; junction bases unmatched: 9. CDR3 amino acids: CASSLLRDSLDNEQFF. In nucleotides, the CDR3 is TGTGCCAGCAGTTTACTCCGGGACAGCTTGGACAATGAGCAGTTCTTC.

The chain recombines TRBV28 with TRBJ2-2; 9 bases agree with TRBD1. CDR1 and CDR2 (germline): MDHEN, SYDVKM. The junction had 4 bases not matched to a gene; V was cut back by 3 bases and J by 2 bases. The CDR3 contains 16 residues. CDR3 sequence: CASSFWGQGNTGELFF. In DNA form, the CDR3 reads TGTGCCAGCAGTTTTTGGGGACAGGGCAACACCGGGGAGCTGTTTTTT.

The V call is TRBV4-3, the J call TRBJ2-7; TRBD2 matches at 12 bases. The CDR3 runs 15 residues. The trim removed 4 bases at V and 6 bases at J, leaving 7 bases unmatched. Germline-derived CDR1 and CDR2 are LGHNA and YSLEER. The CDR3 DNA is TGCGCCAGCAGCCCCAGACTAGCGGGAGATCTCGAGCAGTACTTC. Translating gives CASSPRLAGDLEQYF.

This sequence joins TRBV20-1 and TRBJ2-7, with a tentative D call TRBD1 (6 bases). Germline assignment: CDR1 DFQATT and CDR2 SNEGSKA (reference sequence). The V gene lost 5 bases and the J gene lost 3 bases, with 8 bases spanning the gap. The CDR3 spans 11 residues. The CDR3 loop reads CSALDSYEQYF. CDR3 nucleotide sequence: TGCAGTGCTTTGGACAGCTACGAGCAGTACTTC.

This clone was found once. The J gene is TRBJ2-1, the V gene TRBV2; unclear D gene. The CDR3 sequence is 16 residues long. V shed 3 bases and J shed 1 base, with 13 bases lying between them. Germline loops: CDR1 SNHLY, CDR2 FYNNEI. CDR3: CASSDGAWISYNEQFF. The CDR3 DNA reads TGTGCCAGCAGTGACGGAGCGTGGATATCCTACAATGAGCAGTTCTTC. The complete variable domain, with remaining parts taken from reference TRBV2 and TRBJ2-1, reads EPEVTQTPSHQVTQMGQEVILRCVPISNHLYFYWYRQILGQKVEFLVSFYNNEISEKSEIFDDQFSVERPDGSNFTLKIRSTKLEDSAMYFCASSDGAWISYNEQFFGPGTRLTVL.

This chain joins TRBV7-9 and TRBJ2-5; D might be TRBD1 (5 bases). Germline CDR1 SEHNR, CDR2 FQNEAQ (reference sequence). This CDR3 spans 15 amino acids. The germline V and J ends were trimmed by 4 bases and 0 bases, with 12 bases remaining between them. The CDR3 here is CASSSWGRNQETQYF. CDR3 DNA sequence: TGTGCCAGCAGCTCGTGGGGCAGAAACCAAGAGACCCAGTACTTC. The full variable domain, rest sourced from reference TRBV7-9 and TRBJ2-5, is DTGVSQNPRHKITKRGQNVTFRCDPISEHNRLYWYRQTLGQGPEFLTYFQNEAQLEKSRLLSDRFSAERPKGSFSTLEIQRTEQGDSAMYLCASSSWGRNQETQYFGPGTRLLVL.